This T cell receptor beta chain was sequenced during a study of T cells after yellow fever vaccination. Study context: For low cell numbers, libraries were made with SMART-Seq v4 Ultra Low Input.

Findings of the study overall: Only a small proportion of the clonotypes turned up in both the CD4 and the CD8 compartments, likely arising from convergent recombination. Booster sampling recovered most clones from primary vaccination (96% CD4, roughly 88% CD8).

UMIs were added to TCR cDNA along with a universal primer site when it was made by 5'RACE template switching. TCRdb ran MiXCR on the 5' RACE reads and lists one entry per CDR3 protein. The table has approximately 550,000 distinct CDR3 sequences, 13% seen once. This clonotype was detected only a few times. The antigen remains undetermined. CDR3 length equals 14 residues. Losses at the gene ends were 2 bases for V and 3 bases for J; bases not matched to a gene: 3. The germline CDR1 and CDR2 sequences are DFQATT and SNEGSKA (reference sequence). This sequence was found in a man aged 25 to 40 who received the YFV17D yellow fever vaccine. The sequencing used PBMCs, collected on the day of the yellow fever booster vaccination. The chain employs TRBV20-1 and TRBJ2-1; 8 nucleotides match TRBD2. The DNA of the CDR3 is TGCAGTGCTAGACAGCGGGAGAGCTACAATGAGCAGTTCTTC. It specifies CSARQRESYNEQFF.